This T cell receptor beta chain was obtained from a study of identical twins. TCRdb reprocessed the 5' RACE reads via MiXCR and lists one record per CDR3 protein. Of 1,800,000 or so distinct CDR3 sequences listed, about 32% are singletons. Study-level points and caveats: Models underestimated how often monozygotic twins shared out-of-frame TCR alpha.

As regards this clonotype: Antigen unknown.

This CDR3 is 15 amino acids long. In germline, CDR1 is SGHRS, CDR2 YFSETQ. The junction had 4 bases not matched to a gene; V was cut back by 2 bases and J by 6 bases. The gene calls are TRBV5-1 and TRBJ1-4; TRBD1 aligns across 10 bases. This sequence originates from a newborn girl in good health. Sequenced material: cord blood. CDR3 nucleotide sequence: TGCGCCAGCAGCTTTAGACAGGGGGCGTATGAAAAACTGTTTTTT. Translation: CASSFRQGAYEKLFF. The full variable domain, in which reference TRBV5-1 and TRBJ1-4 provide the parts outside the CDR3, is KAGVTQTPRYLIKTRGQQVTLSCSPISGHRSVSWYQQTPGQGLQFLFEYFSETQRNKGNFPGRFSGRQFSNSRSEMNVSTLELGDSALYLCASSFRQGAYEKLFFGSGTQLSVL.